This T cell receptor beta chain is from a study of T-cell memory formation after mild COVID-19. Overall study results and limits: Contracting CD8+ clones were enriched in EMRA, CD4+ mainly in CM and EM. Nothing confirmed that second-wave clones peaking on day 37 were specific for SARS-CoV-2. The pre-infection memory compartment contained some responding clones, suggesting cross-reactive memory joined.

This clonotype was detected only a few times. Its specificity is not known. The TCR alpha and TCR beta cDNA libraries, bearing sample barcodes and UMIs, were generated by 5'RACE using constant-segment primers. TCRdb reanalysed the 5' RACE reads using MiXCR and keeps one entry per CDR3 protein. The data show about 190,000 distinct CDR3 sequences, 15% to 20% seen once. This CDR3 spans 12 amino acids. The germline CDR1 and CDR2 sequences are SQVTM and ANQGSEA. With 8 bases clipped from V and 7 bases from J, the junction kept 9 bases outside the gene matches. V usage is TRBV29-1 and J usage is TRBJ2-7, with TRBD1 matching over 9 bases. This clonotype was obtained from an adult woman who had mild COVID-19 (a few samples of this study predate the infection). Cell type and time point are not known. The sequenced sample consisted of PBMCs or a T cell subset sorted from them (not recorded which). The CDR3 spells CSTPGQGREQYF. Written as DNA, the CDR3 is TGCAGCACCCCTGGACAGGGGAGAGAGCAGTACTTC.